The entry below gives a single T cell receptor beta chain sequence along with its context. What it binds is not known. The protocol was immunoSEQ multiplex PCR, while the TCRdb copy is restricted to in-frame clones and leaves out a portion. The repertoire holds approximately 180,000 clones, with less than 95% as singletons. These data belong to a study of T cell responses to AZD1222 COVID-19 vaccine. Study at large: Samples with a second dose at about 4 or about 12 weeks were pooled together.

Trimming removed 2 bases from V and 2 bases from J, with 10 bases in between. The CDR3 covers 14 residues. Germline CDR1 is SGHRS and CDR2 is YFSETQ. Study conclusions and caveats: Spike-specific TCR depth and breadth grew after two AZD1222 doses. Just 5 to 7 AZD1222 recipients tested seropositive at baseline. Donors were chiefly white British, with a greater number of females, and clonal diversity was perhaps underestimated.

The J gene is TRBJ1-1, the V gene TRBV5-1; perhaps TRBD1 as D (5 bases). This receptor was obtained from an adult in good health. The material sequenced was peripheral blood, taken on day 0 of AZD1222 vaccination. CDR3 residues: CASSFSGINTEAFF. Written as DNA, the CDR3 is TGCGCCAGCAGCTTTTCAGGGATAAACACTGAAGCTTTCTTT.